This T cell receptor (beta chain) was retrieved from a study of response to subunit inactivated influenza vaccine. General observations from the study: It was the authors' suggestion that each seasonal influenza vaccination recruits few new T cells.

MiXCR was run by TCRdb on the RT-PCR reads, yielding one entry per CDR3 protein. The table includes hundreds of thousands of distinct CDR3 sequences, 10% to 15% detected once. To note about this clonotype: Its antigen is still unknown.

This TCR was recovered from a man aged 50-60 years who received an inactivated influenza vaccine. Sequences were derived from PBMCs from blood, sampled 40 to 50 days after vaccination.

The CDR3 protein is CASSLRVGPEQYF. CDR3 coding DNA: TGTGCCAGCAGCTTACGAGTGGGACCGGAGCAGTACTTC. J is TRBJ2-7 and V is TRBV7-2; D is perhaps TRBD1 or TRBD2 (5 bases each). Trimming shortened V by 2 bases and J by 7 bases, and 12 bases separated the two germline ends. CDR3 length equals 13 residues. From germline, CDR1 is SGHTA and CDR2 FQGNSA.